The entry that follows covers one T cell receptor beta chain sequence. The antigen remains undetermined. The CDR3 runs 15 residues. Germline assignment: CDR1 WNHNN and CDR2 SYGVQD (reference sequence). Trimming removed 5 bases from V and 0 bases from J, with 11 bases in between. The data were taken from a study of cytomegalovirus exposure and HLA in healthy donors. General study results and limits: The records held CMV serostatus as the only immune exposure information. The classifier reportedly diagnosed cytomegalovirus status with high specificity and sensitivity. Indistinguishability led to the exclusion of some V segments, TRBV6-2 and TRBV6-3 included.

Vbeta (60) and Jbeta (13) primers were used in the PCR. Clones were sequenced by immunoSEQ multiplex PCR, and TCRdb holds only the in-frame ones, with some missing. Here the sample spans 150,000 to 200,000 clones, roughly 79% being singletons. This clonotype was sampled from a woman aged 18-35 years in good health and CMV-seropositive. Material: PBMCs. V usage is TRBV10-1 and J usage is TRBJ2-1; maybe TRBD1 (6 bases). The CDR3 is CASSSDRRSYNEQFF. CDR3 in DNA: TGCGCCAGCAGTTCGGACAGACGCTCCTACAATGAGCAGTTCTTC.